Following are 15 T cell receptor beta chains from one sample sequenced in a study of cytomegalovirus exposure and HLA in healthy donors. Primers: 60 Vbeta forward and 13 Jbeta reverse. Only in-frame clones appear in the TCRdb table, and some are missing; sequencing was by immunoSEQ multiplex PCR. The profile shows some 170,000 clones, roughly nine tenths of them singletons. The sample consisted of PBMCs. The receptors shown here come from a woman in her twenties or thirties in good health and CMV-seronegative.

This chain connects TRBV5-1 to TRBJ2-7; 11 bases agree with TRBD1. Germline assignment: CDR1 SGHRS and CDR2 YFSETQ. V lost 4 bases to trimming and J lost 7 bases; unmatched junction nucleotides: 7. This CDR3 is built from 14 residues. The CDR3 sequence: CASSPRDRGLEQYF. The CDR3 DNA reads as TGCGCCAGCAGCCCCCGGGACAGGGGGTTGGAGCAGTACTTC.

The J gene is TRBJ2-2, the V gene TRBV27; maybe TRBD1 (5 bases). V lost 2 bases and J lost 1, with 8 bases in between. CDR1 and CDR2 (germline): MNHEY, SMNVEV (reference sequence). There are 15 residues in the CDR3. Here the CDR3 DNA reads TGTGCCAGCAGTTTAAGAACAGGGAACACCGGGGAGCTGTTTTTT. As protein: CASSLRTGNTGELFF.

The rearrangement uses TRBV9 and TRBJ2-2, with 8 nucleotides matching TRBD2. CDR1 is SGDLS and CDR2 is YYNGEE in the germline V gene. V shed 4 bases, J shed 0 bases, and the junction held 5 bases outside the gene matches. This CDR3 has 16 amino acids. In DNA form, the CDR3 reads TGTGCCAGCAGCTCCCGTAGCGGGGCGAACACCGGGGAGCTGTTTTTT. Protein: CASSSRSGANTGELFF.

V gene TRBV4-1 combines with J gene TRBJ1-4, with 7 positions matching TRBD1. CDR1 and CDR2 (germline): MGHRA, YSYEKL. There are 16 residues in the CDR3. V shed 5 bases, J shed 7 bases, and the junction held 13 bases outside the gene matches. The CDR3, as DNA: TGCGCCAGCAGCGGACGCCGACAGGGAGGTGGTGAAAAACTGTTTTTT. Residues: CASSGRRQGGGEKLFF.

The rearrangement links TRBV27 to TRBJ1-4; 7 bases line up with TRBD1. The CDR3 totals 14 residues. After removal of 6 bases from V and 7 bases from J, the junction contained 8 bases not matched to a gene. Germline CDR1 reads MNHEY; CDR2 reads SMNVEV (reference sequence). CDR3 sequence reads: CASREGAEREKLFF. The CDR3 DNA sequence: TGTGCCAGCAGGGAGGGGGCTGAGCGTGAAAAACTGTTTTTT.

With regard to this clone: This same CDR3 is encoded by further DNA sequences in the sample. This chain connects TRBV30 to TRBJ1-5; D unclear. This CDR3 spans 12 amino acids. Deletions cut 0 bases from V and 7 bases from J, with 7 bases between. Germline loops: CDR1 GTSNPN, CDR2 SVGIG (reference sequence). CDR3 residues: CAWSVRGQPQHF. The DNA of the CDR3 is TGTGCCTGGAGTGTGCGGGGACAGCCCCAGCATTTT.

CDR3 amino acids: CASSLPTPIRSEQYF. The CDR3 coding sequence is TGTGCCAGCAGCTTACCCACCCCGATCCGGTCCGAGCAGTACTTC. The chain carries TRBV7-7 and TRBJ2-7; no clear D gene. Germline CDR1 SSHAT, CDR2 FNYEAQ (reference sequence). The CDR3 length is 15 residues. V dropped 2 bases and J dropped 6 bases, with 17 bases sitting between them.

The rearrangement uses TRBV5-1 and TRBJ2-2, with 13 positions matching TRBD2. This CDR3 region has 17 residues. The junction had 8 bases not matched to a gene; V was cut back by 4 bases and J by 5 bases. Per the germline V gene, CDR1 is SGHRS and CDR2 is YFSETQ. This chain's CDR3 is CASSQRTSGGLTGELFF. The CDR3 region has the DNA TGCGCCAGCAGCCAGAGGACTAGCGGGGGCCTGACCGGGGAGCTGTTTTTT.

DNA for the CDR3: TGTGCTAGTGGTTTACAGTTAGAGCAGTTCTTC. Translating gives CASGLQLEQFF. V is TRBV12-5 and J is TRBJ2-1; D uncertain. The V end lost 3 bases, the J end lost 10 bases, and 7 bases lay between the germline ends. The germline CDR1 and CDR2 sequences are LGHNT and FRNRAP. CDR3 length: 11 amino acids.

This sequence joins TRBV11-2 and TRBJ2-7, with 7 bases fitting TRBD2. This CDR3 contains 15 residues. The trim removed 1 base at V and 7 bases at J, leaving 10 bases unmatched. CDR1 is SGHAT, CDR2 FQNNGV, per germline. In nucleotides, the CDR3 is TGTGCCAGCAGCTTAGCTCCGGGGAGGGCTGGAGAGCAGTACTTC. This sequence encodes CASSLAPGRAGEQYF.

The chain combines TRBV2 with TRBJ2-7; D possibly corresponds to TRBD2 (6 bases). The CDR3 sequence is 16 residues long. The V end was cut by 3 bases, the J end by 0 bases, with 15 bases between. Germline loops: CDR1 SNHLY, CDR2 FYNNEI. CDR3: CASSDPGGALSYEQYF. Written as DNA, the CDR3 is TGTGCCAGCAGTGACCCAGGCGGGGCCCTCTCCTACGAGCAGTACTTC.

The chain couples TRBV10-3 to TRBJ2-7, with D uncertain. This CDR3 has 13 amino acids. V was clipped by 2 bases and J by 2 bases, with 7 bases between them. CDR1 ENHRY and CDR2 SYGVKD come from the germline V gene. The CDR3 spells CAISEDSAYEQYF. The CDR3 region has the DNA TGTGCCATCAGTGAGGACTCAGCCTACGAGCAGTACTTC.

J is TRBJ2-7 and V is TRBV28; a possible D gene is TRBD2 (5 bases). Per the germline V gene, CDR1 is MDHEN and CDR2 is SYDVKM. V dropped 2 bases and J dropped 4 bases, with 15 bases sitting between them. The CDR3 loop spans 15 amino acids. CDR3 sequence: CASSLGLAAKYEQYF. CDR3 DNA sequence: TGTGCCAGCAGTTTAGGGCTAGCAGCTAAATACGAGCAGTACTTC.

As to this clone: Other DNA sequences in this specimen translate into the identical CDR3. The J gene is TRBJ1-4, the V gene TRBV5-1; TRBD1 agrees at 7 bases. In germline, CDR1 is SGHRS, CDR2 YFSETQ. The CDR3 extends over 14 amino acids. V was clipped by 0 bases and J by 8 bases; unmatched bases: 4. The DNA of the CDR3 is TGCGCCAGCAGCTTGGGACAGGGTAACGAAAAACTGTTTTTT. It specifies CASSLGQGNEKLFF.

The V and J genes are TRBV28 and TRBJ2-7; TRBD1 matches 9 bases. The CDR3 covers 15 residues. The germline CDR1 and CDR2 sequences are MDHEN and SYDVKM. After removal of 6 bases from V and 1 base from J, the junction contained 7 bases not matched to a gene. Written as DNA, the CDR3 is TGTGCCAGCAGCCCCGAGACAGGGGGGTCCTACGAGCAGTACTTC. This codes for CASSPETGGSYEQYF.